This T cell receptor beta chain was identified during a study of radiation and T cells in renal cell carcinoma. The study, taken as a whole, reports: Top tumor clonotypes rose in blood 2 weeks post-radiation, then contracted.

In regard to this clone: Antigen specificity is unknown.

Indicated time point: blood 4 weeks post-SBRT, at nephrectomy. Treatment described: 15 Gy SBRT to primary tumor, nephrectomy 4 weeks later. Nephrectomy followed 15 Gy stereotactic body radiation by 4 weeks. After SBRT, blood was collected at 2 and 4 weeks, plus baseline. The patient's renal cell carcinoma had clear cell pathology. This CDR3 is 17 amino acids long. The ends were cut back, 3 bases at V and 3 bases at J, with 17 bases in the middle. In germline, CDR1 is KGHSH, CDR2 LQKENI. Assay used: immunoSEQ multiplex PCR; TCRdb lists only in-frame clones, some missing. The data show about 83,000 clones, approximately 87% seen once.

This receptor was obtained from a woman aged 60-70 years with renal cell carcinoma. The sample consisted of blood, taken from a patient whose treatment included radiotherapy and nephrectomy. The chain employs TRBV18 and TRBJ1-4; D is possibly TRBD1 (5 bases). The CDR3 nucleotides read TGTGCCAGCTCACCGCGAGACGCTCAGGGCCCTAATGAAAAACTGTTTTTT. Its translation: CASSPRDAQGPNEKLFF.